This TCR beta chain originates from a study of shared clonotypes between healthy human individuals (TCRdb year 2020). Regarding the study in general: The cohort included a few men and a couple of women between 18 and 49 years of age. Per donor, three plates each were used for CD4 naive and CD4 memory, two for CD8 naive, and one for CD8 memory. To estimate repertoire size and how much clonotypes are shared between individuals, the study performed deep sequencing of blood TCR repertoires from a few healthy adults. Per donor, leukapheresis produced somewhere between about 0.85 and 8.9 billion PBMCs. Libraries were prepared and TCR repertoires were sequenced by different laboratories using diverse techniques, in order to increase sequencing depth and limit assay-specific biases.

Points the paper makes about the study in general: The small number of donors limited the genetic and exposure-history diversity represented. Naive subsets generally had larger estimated clonotype richness than memory subsets. Rarefaction of sorted-subset datasets indicated incomplete sequencing despite the large sequencing depth. Higher generation probabilities were observed for clonotypes shared by all four sorted-subset donors than for non-shared clonotypes. About 5% of naive CD4, around 3.5% of naive CD8, approximately 2% of memory CD4, and around 0.4% of memory CD8 clonotypes were shared across several donors. Sampling was restricted to blood, and TCR repertoires in tissue are likely to differ from TCR repertoires in blood. Pairwise subsampling led to the expectation that sequencing depth would affect the degree of clonotype sharing among donors.

Using the deep immunoSEQ assay, multiplex PCR amplified TCR CDR3 regions from genomic DNA. Extracted genomic DNA from each cell subset was distributed evenly across all wells of several immunoSEQ 96-well plates, and each plate was treated as a replicate. Each replicate PCR for sorted subsets received 150 to 250 ng genomic DNA, equal to about 30,000 T cell genomes. The purified libraries were quantified using a Qubit 3.0 fluorometer, sized with a Bioanalyzer 2100, and then quantified again using the KAPA Library Quantification kit. Every immunoSEQ 96-well plate was sequenced on a dedicated single-read 150-cycle Illumina NextSeq 550 flow cell. The original pipeline was this. The immunoSEQ output contained only junctional sequences without quality scores, so filtering could not match that applied to full-length reads. To assign V/J genes and CDR3, sequences were annotated using PyIR, a Python wrapper for IgBLAST v1.9, with IMGT germline references. Reads with weak V/J assignments (E-value above 1e-6), missing CDR3, stop codons, out-of-frame junctions, or ambiguous translated residues were removed. V3J clonotypes were defined as sequences sharing the same inferred V gene, J gene, and CDR3 amino acid sequence. Percentage overlap between repertoires was calculated by dividing the number of shared unique clonotypes by the size of the smaller repertoire. Three approaches were used to assess repertoire richness: RTK rarefaction, the Chao1 estimator, and Recon v2.1 estimates of unobserved clonotypes. For all TCRbeta clonotypes obtained by the gDNA method from several donors, generation probabilities were computed with OLGA. TCRdb retrieved this table from immuneACCESS and kept in-frame rearrangements only. Not all clones are present; in checked studies, unresolved V genes account for under half, and no reason is known for the remainder. V, J and clone size are those of that table, while D and trimming were read from the DNA. The sample data list around 980,000 clones, and 70% to 80% of these were observed just once. Roughly 0.55% of the sample is in the top ten clones.

From cysteine to phenylalanine, the CDR3 is 17 amino acids long. CDR3 DNA only is kept here, 51 bases in frame from base 1. Unmatched junction bases come to 10, with V trimmed by 8 bases and J by 0 bases. Per the germline V gene (reference sequence), LNHDA is the CDR1 and SQIVND is the CDR2. Donors were healthy HIV-negative adults with no recently reported acute infections or vaccinations. Every donor was a Caucasian adult living in Nashville, Tennessee, USA. CD4+ T cells were enriched through magnetic negative selection, after which naive cells were positively selected on CD45RA and the remaining negative fraction served as the memory subset. Blood was obtained by leukapheresis, after which PBMCs were separated by Ficoll-Histopaque density gradient centrifugation and cryopreserved in liquid nitrogen vapor phase. Analytical flow cytometry was used to check the purity and quantity of each magnetically sorted T cell population. From each sorted fraction, genomic DNA was isolated and quantified by UV absorbance on a Nanodrop 2000c.

Concerning this clone: Its target antigen remains unknown. The input lacks base qualities; no much larger clone sits a single base away.

The material sequenced was memory CD4+ T cells from PBMCs. According to the study, the label for this sample's cell subset or site signals: CD45RA-negative fraction. The clonotype comes from a young man in good health. Some clones in this sample may be carry-over from other donors' samples. Recombination joined TRBV19 with TRBJ2-2; 9 nucleotides in the junction match TRBD1. The DNA sequence is given as TGTGCCAGTCATCCGGGACAGGGTCCCTCGAACACCGGGGAGCTGTTTTTT. Its protein is CASHPGQGPSNTGELFF.